This paragraph covers one T cell receptor beta chain sequence. What it binds is unknown. Sequencing used immunoSEQ multiplex PCR; TCRdb keeps in-frame clones, though not all of them. The repertoire holds around 700,000 clones, around 73% seen once, with around 1.7% in the top ten. Trimming shortened V by 7 bases and J by 2 bases, and 15 bases separated the two germline ends. The CDR3 is 15 amino acids. CDR1 and CDR2 (germline): LNHDA, SQIVND (reference sequence). The sample comes from a study of shared clonotypes between healthy human individuals. Study-wide results and caveats: In general, naive subsets displayed greater estimated richness than memory subsets did.

The chain combines TRBV19 with TRBJ2-1; D possibly corresponds to TRBD2 (6 bases). Material: memory CD4+ T cells sorted from blood. The subset: CD45RA-negative fraction. The TCR comes from a woman in her 30s in good health. This CDR3 reads CASKPLASTYNEQFF. The CDR3 nucleotides read TGTGCCAGTAAACCGCTAGCGTCAACCTACAATGAGCAGTTCTTC.